Below are 28 T cell receptor beta chains sequenced from a single sample in a study of T cells in Graves' hyperthyroidism and ophthalmopathy. There were TCR beta CDR3 regions amplified from RNA transcripts. First-round RT-PCR targeting the TCR CDR3 was performed with the HTBI primer set. Via MiXCR, TCRdb re-called the multiplex PCR reads, giving one row per CDR3 protein. Among 300,000 to 450,000 distinct CDR3 sequences listed, about a sixth were seen once. Sample: blood. These receptors came from a woman under 40 with Graves' hyperthyroidism that later progressed to Graves' ophthalmopathy.

This chain joins TRBV19 and TRBJ2-3; 13 bases are shared with TRBD2. The CDR3 has 16 residues. Per germline, CDR1 LNHDA and CDR2 SQIVND (reference sequence). V trimming: 6 bases; J trimming: 2 bases; junction bases outside the gene matches: 5. The CDR3 nucleotides are TGTGCCAGTAGCCGGACTAGCGGGAGTCCCACAGATACGCAGTATTTT. It encodes CASSRTSGSPTDTQYF.

The chain is built from TRBV20-1 and TRBJ2-1; 12 positions match TRBD2. The V segment lost 6 bases and the J segment 4 bases; nucleotides outside the gene matches: 10. The CDR3 length is 16 residues. Germline V CDR1 and CDR2: DFQATT, SNEGSKA (reference sequence). CDR3 region: CSAPKPTSGSYNEQFF. The CDR3 DNA sequence: TGCAGTGCCCCTAAACCGACTAGCGGGAGTTACAATGAGCAGTTCTTC.

This clonotype showed up many times. The chain couples TRBV16 to TRBJ1-2, with TRBD1 matching 8 bases. V gave up 5 bases and J gave up 4 bases; unmatched junction bases: 9. The CDR3 has 15 residues. From germline, CDR1 is KGHSY and CDR2 FQNENV. The CDR3 loop is CASSFGGQGAYGYTF. The CDR3 DNA reads TGTGCCAGCAGCTTTGGCGGACAGGGCGCCTATGGCTACACCTTC.

About this clonotype: This could be a read error, since a much larger clone is one nucleotide away. This chain joins TRBV2 and TRBJ2-1; 13 bases are a match to TRBD2. The CDR3 loop spans 18 amino acids. The V gene's germline CDR1 is SNHLY and CDR2 FYNNEI. The CDR3 DNA follows: TGTGCCAGCAGTGAAATCGGGACTAGCGGGGCCTCCTGCAATGAGCAGTTCTTC. This codes for CASSEIGTSGASCNEQFF. The full variable domain, rest sourced from reference TRBV2 and TRBJ2-1, is EPEVTQTPSHQVTQMGQEVILRCVPISNHLYFYWYRQILGQKVEFLVSFYNNEISEKSEIFDDQFSVERPDGSNFTLKIRSTKLEDSAMYFCASSEIGTSGASCNEQFFGPGTRLTVL.

This clonotype was picked up a small number of times. The J gene is TRBJ1-3, the V gene TRBV5-4; possibly TRBD1 for D (5 bases). This CDR3 has 15 residues. The V end lost 4 bases, the J end lost 2 bases, and 13 bases lay between the germline ends. Germline lookup yields CDR1 SGHNT and CDR2 YYREEE (reference sequence). CDR3 coding DNA: TGTGCCAGCAGCGAAGTCAAGGGGACTGGAAACACCATATATTTT. Its protein product is CASSEVKGTGNTIYF. The complete variable domain, with remaining parts taken from reference TRBV5-4 and TRBJ1-3, reads ETGVTQSPTHLIKTRGQQVTLRCSSQSGHNTVSWYQQALGQGPQFIFQYYREEENGRGNFPPRFSGLQFPNYSSELNVNALELDDSALYLCASSEVKGTGNTIYFGEGSWLTVV.

This clonotype has a handful of counts. CDR3: CASSSFAGGEWNSPLHF. DNA of the CDR3: TGTGCCAGCTCTTCTTTCGCAGGGGGGGAATGGAATTCACCCCTCCACTTT. The V call is TRBV7-9, the J call TRBJ1-6, with 7 bases fitting TRBD1. This CDR3 contains 17 residues. Unmatched junction bases numbered 17, after V lost 8 bases and J lost 7 bases. The germline V gene has CDR1 SEHNR and CDR2 FQNEAQ (reference sequence).

This clonotype was counted a few times. The chain is built from TRBV5-1 and TRBJ1-2; 9 bases align to TRBD1. V was pared by 4 bases and J by 8 bases, with 3 bases of the junction left unmatched. This CDR3 is 12 amino acids long. Looked up from germline, CDR1 is SGHRS and CDR2 is YFSETQ. The CDR3, as DNA: TGCGCCAGCAGCAGGGACAGGGACGGCTACACCTTC. It codes for CASSRDRDGYTF.

This clonotype was recorded at least ten times. The chain combines TRBV2 with TRBJ1-4; D ambiguous. CDR1 is SNHLY, CDR2 FYNNEI, per germline. Between the trimmed V and J ends, which lost 6 bases and 11 bases, there was a span of 13 bases. The CDR3 length is 12 residues. In DNA form, the CDR3 reads TGTGCCAGCAGCTGGGCTAATGGGAAACTGTTTTTT. Translation: CASSWANGKLFF.

The genes are TRBV19 and TRBJ2-5; 9 nucleotides agree with TRBD2. Per germline, CDR1 LNHDA and CDR2 SQIVND (reference sequence). The trim removed 5 bases at V and 7 bases at J, leaving 17 bases unmatched. The CDR3 covers 17 residues. The DNA for the CDR3 is TGTGCCAGTAGTGGTCCCCGGGCGCGGGGGGGACATGTGACCCAGTACTTC. This sequence encodes CASSGPRARGGHVTQYF.

This clonotype was counted ten times or more. This chain links TRBV29-1 with TRBJ1-4, with TRBD1 matching 7 bases. The J segment lost 8 bases and the V segment lost 6 bases, leaving 9 bases of the junction unmatched. Per germline, CDR1 SQVTM and CDR2 ANQGSEA. CDR3 size: 13 residues. For the CDR3, the DNA is TGCAGCGTGGGGACAGACCCCAGAGAAAAACTGTTTTTT. It is translated as CSVGTDPREKLFF.

The chain employs TRBV7-9 and TRBJ2-2; D may be TRBD2 (5 bases). Germline V gene lookup returns CDR1 SEHNR and CDR2 FQNEAQ (reference sequence). The CDR3 length is 17 residues. Trimming shortened V by 5 bases and J by 5 bases, and 21 bases separated the two germline ends. DNA for the CDR3: TGTGCCAGCAGCCAACCAAGGGCTCTAGCAGAGACCGGGGAGCTGTTTTTT. Protein: CASSQPRALAETGELFF.

This clonotype was recorded at least ten times. The chain combines TRBV2 with TRBJ1-1; tentative D call: TRBD1 (6 bases). V lost 3 bases, J lost 6 bases, and 17 bases lay in between. The CDR3 is 15 amino acids. The V gene's germline CDR1 is SNHLY and CDR2 FYNNEI. CDR3 sequence reads: CASSDPPQGLAEAFF. The CDR3 coding sequence is TGTGCCAGCAGTGATCCTCCTCAGGGGCTGGCTGAAGCTTTCTTT. Combining the CDR3 with reference TRBV2 and TRBJ1-1 gives the whole variable domain EPEVTQTPSHQVTQMGQEVILRCVPISNHLYFYWYRQILGQKVEFLVSFYNNEISEKSEIFDDQFSVERPDGSNFTLKIRSTKLEDSAMYFCASSDPPQGLAEAFFGQGTRLTVV.

This clonotype was seen many times. The chain has TRBV9 and TRBJ1-1; no firm D call. CDR3 length: 14 residues. With 0 bases removed from V and 6 bases from J, the gap between germline ends came to 12 bases. Germline V gene sequence: CDR1 SGDLS, CDR2 YYNGEE. The CDR3 protein is CASSVDGIGAEAFF. The CDR3 DNA follows: TGTGCCAGCAGCGTAGACGGTATTGGAGCTGAAGCTTTCTTT. Full variable domain (rest looked up from reference TRBV9 and TRBJ1-1): DSGVTQTPKHLITATGQRVTLRCSPRSGDLSVYWYQQSLDQGLQFLIQYYNGEERAKGNILERFSAQQFPDLHSELNLSSLELGDSALYFCASSVDGIGAEAFFGQGTRLTVV.

This chain connects TRBV27 to TRBJ2-4; D is undetermined. Trimming shortened V by 4 bases and J by 0 bases, and 13 bases separated the two germline ends. The germline gives CDR1 MNHEY, CDR2 SMNVEV (reference sequence). The CDR3 contains 16 residues. The CDR3 sequence is CASSWVQRIAKNIQYF. The CDR3, as DNA: TGTGCCAGCAGTTGGGTTCAGAGGATAGCCAAAAACATTCAGTACTTC.

This clonotype appeared many times. The CDR3 here is CASSFVGGRGELFF. CDR3 coding DNA: TGTGCCAGCAGCTTCGTCGGAGGGCGAGGGGAGCTGTTTTTT. This chain joins TRBV7-9 and TRBJ2-2, with D possibly matching TRBD2 (6 bases). This CDR3 contains 14 residues. CDR1 and CDR2 (germline): SEHNR, FQNEAQ (reference sequence). V was cut by 3 bases and J by 8 bases, with 13 bases left in between.

This clonotype was detected ten times or more. The V and J genes are TRBV7-9 and TRBJ2-7; TRBD1 aligns across 8 bases. CDR3 length: 14 amino acids. Germline trimming cut 5 bases from V and 0 bases from J; bases unmatched to any gene: 3. Germline lookup yields CDR1 SEHNR and CDR2 FQNEAQ (reference sequence). DNA of the CDR3: TGTGCCAGCAGCCGGACAGGGCTCTCCTACGAGCAGTACTTC. Translating gives CASSRTGLSYEQYF.

As to this clonotype: A read error may produce the germline difference seen at one junction end. The CDR3 sequence is CASSLAGLSYGQYF. DNA of the CDR3: TGTGCCAGCAGCTTAGCTGGACTTTCCTACGGGCAGTACTTC. This chain connects TRBV7-9 to TRBJ2-7, with TRBD2 as a possible D gene (5 bases). Germline assignment: CDR1 SEHNR and CDR2 FQNEAQ (reference sequence). This CDR3 contains 14 residues.

This clonotype was found a few times. V and J are TRBV7-9 and TRBJ1-2; D may be TRBD1 (5 bases). The germline CDR1 and CDR2 sequences are SEHNR and FQNEAQ (reference sequence). This CDR3 contains 19 residues. V was pared by 5 bases and J by 3 bases, with 28 bases between. CDR3 in DNA: TGTGCCAGCAGCGGGGCAATCGGGTACGGCCGCCGTGGGGACTATGGCTACACCTTC. The encoded protein is CASSGAIGYGRRGDYGYTF.

The rearrangement links TRBV5-1 to TRBJ1-3; TRBD1 matches 8 bases. V dropped 4 bases and J dropped 0; count of bases not matched to a gene: 6. From germline, CDR1 is SGHRS and CDR2 YFSETQ. The CDR3 spans 16 residues. CDR3 in DNA: TGCGCCAGCAGCACACGGACAGGGATCTCTGGAAACACCATATATTTT. It codes for CASSTRTGISGNTIYF.

This clonotype was seen repeatedly, ten times or more. The chain has TRBV5-1 and TRBJ2-5; TRBD2 agrees at 7 bases. CDR1 and CDR2 from the germline V gene are SGHRS and YFSETQ. The ends lost 0 bases at V and 4 bases at J; junction bases unmatched: 6. This CDR3 spans 15 amino acids. The CDR3 DNA is TGCGCCAGCAGCTTGGAGACTAGCCAGCGAGAGACCCAGTACTTC. It encodes CASSLETSQRETQYF.

This clonotype was recorded many times. This chain joins TRBV20-1 and TRBJ2-1; 12 bases match TRBD2. V was clipped by 5 bases and J by 4 bases; unmatched bases: 6. In germline, CDR1 is DFQATT, CDR2 SNEGSKA (reference sequence). The CDR3 consists of 15 residues. This chain's CDR3 is CSAQPTSGGYNEQFF. The CDR3 bases are TGCAGTGCTCAGCCGACTAGCGGGGGTTACAATGAGCAGTTCTTC.

This clonotype came up a few times. This chain links TRBV19 with TRBJ1-1; D may be TRBD1 (6 bases). The germline V and J ends were trimmed by 6 bases and 1 base, with 15 bases remaining between them. The germline V gene encodes CDR1 LNHDA and CDR2 SQIVND (reference sequence). This CDR3 has 15 amino acids. CDR3 sequence: CASSSTGHTNTEAFF. Here the CDR3 DNA reads TGTGCCAGTAGCAGTACGGGACACACGAACACTGAAGCTTTCTTT.

This clonotype was counted ten times or more. The V and J genes are TRBV10-2 and TRBJ1-6; D uncertain. Germline CDR1 reads WSHSY; CDR2 reads SAAADI. Trimming left V 0 bases short and J 15 bases short, with 18 bases between. This CDR3 has 15 amino acids. In DNA, the CDR3 is TGCGCCAGCAGTGAGTCATTCGGCAGAAAAATTCACCTCCACTTT. This codes for CASSESFGRKIHLHF.

The chain employs TRBV18 and TRBJ2-7, with a tentative D call TRBD1 (5 bases). Per the germline V gene, CDR1 is KGHSH and CDR2 is LQKENI. This CDR3 comprises 12 residues. The germline V and J ends were trimmed by 5 bases and 0 bases, with 5 bases remaining between them. The CDR3: CASSDSSYEQYV. In DNA form, the CDR3 reads TGTGCCAGCTCAGACAGCTCCTACGAGCAGTACGTC.

In this sample, this clonotype turned up many times. The chain couples TRBV12-3 or TRBV12-4 to TRBJ1-2; D gene uncertain. The CDR3 totals 14 residues. Trimming cost V 7 bases and J 3 bases, with 15 bases left between them. The CDR3 coding sequence is TGTGCCAGCACTCAGGAGGGATCGCACTATGGCTACACCTTC. Amino acids: CASTQEGSHYGYTF.

This clonotype was observed many times. J is TRBJ1-1 and V is TRBV18, with unresolved D. There are 14 residues in the CDR3. The V gene's germline CDR1 is KGHSH and CDR2 LQKENI. V was clipped by 0 bases and J by 4 bases, with 9 bases between them. The CDR3 region is CASSPPSVTTEAFF. The DNA of the CDR3 is TGTGCCAGCTCACCACCGTCGGTAACCACTGAAGCTTTCTTT.

This clonotype has ten or more counts. This chain uses TRBV2 with TRBJ2-5; no definite D call. This CDR3 contains 14 residues. V was pared by 7 bases and J by 2 bases, with 14 bases between. Germline CDR1 and CDR2: SNHLY and FYNNEI. CDR3 nucleotides: TGTGCCAGCACCCCTACCCCTGGGCAAGAGACCCAGTACTTC. Its translation is CASTPTPGQETQYF.

This clonotype was detected many times. This chain connects TRBV12-3 or TRBV12-4 to TRBJ1-2, with 8 bases that match TRBD1. The CDR3 consists of 15 residues. Trimming took 3 bases from V and 4 from J; bases not matched to a gene: 7. The CDR3 protein is CASSFRQGAPYGYTF. The DNA for the CDR3 is TGTGCCAGCAGTTTTAGGCAGGGGGCCCCCTATGGCTACACCTTC.